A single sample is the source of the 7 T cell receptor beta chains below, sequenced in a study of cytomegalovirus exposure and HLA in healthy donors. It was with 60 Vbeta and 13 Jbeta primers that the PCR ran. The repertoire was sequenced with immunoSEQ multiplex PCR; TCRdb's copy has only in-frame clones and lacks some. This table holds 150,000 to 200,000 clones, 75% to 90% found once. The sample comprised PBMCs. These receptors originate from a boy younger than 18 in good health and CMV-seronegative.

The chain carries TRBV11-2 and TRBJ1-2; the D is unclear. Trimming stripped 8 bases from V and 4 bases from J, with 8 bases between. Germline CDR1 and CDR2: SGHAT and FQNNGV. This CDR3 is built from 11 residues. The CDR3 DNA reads TGTGCCAGCGGAGTGGTCTATGGCTACACCTTC. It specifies CASGVVYGYTF.

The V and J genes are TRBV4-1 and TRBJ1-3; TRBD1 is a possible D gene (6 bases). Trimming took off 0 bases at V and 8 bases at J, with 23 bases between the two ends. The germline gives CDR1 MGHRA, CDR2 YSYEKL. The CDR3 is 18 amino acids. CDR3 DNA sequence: TGCGCCAGCAGCCAAGATGGGGGGACGGCGCGGGGGGCTGACACCATATATTTT. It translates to CASSQDGGTARGADTIYF.

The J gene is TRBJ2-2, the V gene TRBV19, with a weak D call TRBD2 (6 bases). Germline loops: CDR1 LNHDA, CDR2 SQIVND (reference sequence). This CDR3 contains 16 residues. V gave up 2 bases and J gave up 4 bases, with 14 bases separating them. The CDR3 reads CASSINQRVATGELFF. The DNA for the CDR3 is TGTGCCAGTAGTATAAACCAGCGGGTGGCCACCGGGGAGCTGTTTTTT.

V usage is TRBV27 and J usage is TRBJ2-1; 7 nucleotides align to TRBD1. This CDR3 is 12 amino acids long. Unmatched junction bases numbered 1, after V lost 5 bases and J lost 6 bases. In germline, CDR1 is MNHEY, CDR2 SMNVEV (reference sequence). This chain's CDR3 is CASSDRANEQFF. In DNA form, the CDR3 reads TGTGCCAGCAGTGACAGGGCCAATGAGCAGTTCTTC.

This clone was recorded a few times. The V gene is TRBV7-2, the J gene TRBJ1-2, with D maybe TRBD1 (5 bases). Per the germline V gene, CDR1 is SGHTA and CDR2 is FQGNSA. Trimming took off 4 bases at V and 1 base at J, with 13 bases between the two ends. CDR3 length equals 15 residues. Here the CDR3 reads CASSSPPQGNYGYTF. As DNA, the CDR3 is TGTGCCAGCAGCTCTCCCCCGCAGGGTAACTATGGCTACACCTTC.

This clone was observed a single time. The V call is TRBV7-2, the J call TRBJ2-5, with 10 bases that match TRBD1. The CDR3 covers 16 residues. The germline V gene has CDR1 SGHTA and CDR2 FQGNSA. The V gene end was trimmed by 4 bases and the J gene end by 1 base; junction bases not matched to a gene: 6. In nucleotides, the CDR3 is TGTGCCAGCAGCTCTAGAGACAGGGGGCGCCAAGAGACCCAGTACTTC. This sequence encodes CASSSRDRGRQETQYF.

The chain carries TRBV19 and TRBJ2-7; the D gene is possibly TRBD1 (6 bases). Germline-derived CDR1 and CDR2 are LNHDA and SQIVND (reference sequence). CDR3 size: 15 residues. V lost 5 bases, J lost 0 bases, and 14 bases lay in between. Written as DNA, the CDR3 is TGTGCCAGTAGTTCAGACAGGTCCAGCTCCTACGAGCAGTACTTC. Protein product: CASSSDRSSSYEQYF.